This T cell receptor (beta chain) was recorded in a study of blood T cell repertoires in COVID-19. Study in general: Donors in the United States, Italy and Spain gave samples during acute or convalescent COVID-19.

Germline V gives CDR1 SQVTM, CDR2 ANQGSEA. With V trimmed by 6 bases and J by 6 bases, 7 bases remained unmatched. The CDR3 consists of 13 residues. Original analysis: Nucleated cell number was recorded as an estimate derived from reference gene primer amplification. Repertoires were generated with immunoSEQ multiplex PCR, while TCRdb's copy carries only in-frame clones and drops some. V and J calls and clone size come straight from that table; D and trimming were deduced from the DNA. This table has a few hundred thousand clones, 85% to 90% appearing once. Recovery among Cohort 3 donors was established by two negative PCRs, clearance, or symptom resolution. This clone was counted a few times.

The sample consisted of PBMCs or T cells enriched from blood (not recorded which). The origin of this receptor is a young woman who had recovered from COVID-19. The V call is TRBV29-1, the J call TRBJ1-2, with TRBD1 identical over 10 bases. CDR3 DNA sequence: TGCAGCGTCGACTCCGGGACAGGGGATGGCTACACCTTC. Amino acid sequence: CSVDSGTGDGYTF. Together with reference TRBV29-1 and TRBJ1-2, the CDR3 gives the full variable domain: SAVISQKPSRDICQRGTSLTIQCQVDSQVTMMFWYRQQPGQSLTLIATANQGSEATYESGFVIDKFPISRPNLTFSTLTVSNMSPEDSSIYLCSVDSGTGDGYTFGSGTRLTVV.